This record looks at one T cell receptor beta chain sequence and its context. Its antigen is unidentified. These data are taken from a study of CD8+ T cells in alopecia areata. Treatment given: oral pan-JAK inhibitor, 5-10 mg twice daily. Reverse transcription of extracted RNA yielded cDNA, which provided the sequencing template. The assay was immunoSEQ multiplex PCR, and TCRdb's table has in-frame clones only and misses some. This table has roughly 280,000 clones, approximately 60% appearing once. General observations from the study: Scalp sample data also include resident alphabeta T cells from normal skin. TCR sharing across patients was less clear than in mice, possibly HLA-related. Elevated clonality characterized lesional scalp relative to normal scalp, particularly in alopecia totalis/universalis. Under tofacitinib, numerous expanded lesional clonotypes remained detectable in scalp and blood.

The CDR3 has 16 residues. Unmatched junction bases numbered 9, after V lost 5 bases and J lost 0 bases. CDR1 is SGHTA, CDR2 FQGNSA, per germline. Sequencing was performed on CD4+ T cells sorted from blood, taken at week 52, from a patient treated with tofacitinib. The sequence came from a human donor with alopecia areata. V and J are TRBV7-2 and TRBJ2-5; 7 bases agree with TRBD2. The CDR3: CASSTVSSGYQETQYF. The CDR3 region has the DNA TGTGCCAGCAGCACCGTCTCTAGCGGATACCAAGAGACCCAGTACTTC. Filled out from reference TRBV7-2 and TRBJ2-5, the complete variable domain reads GAGVSQSPSNKVTEKGKDVELRCDPISGHTALYWYRQSLGQGLEFLIYFQGNSAPDKSGLPSDRFSAERTGGSVSTLTIQRTQQEDSAVYLCASSTVSSGYQETQYFGPGTRLLVL.